The sequence of this TCR beta chain was determined in a study of blood T cell repertoires in COVID-19. Overall study: Sources were T cells, B-cell-depleted T cells, or PBMCs; the material itself was cDNA or gDNA.

Authors' processing steps: Counts of nucleated cells, estimated from reference gene primer amplification, were obtained. Method: immunoSEQ multiplex PCR; TCRdb's copy keeps in-frame clones and lacks some. That table furnishes V, J and clone size, whereas the DNA furnished D and trimming. This table has 100,000 to 150,000 clones, roughly 87% appearing once. This clone occurred once. This CDR3 spans 14 amino acids. Trimming at V came to 4 bases and at J to 6 bases, leaving 4 bases not matched to a gene. CDR1 SNHLY and CDR2 FYNNEI come from the germline V gene. The rearrangement uses TRBV2 and TRBJ2-2; 8 bases align to TRBD2. This clonotype originated in a man of 80 years or more with active or convalescent COVID-19. The sample taken for sequencing was peripheral blood. The CDR3: CASSVAGGSGELFF. Written as DNA, the CDR3 is TGTGCCAGCAGTGTGGCGGGGGGTTCCGGGGAGCTGTTTTTT.